The 8 T cell receptor beta chains presented below share a single source sample, sequenced in a study of cytomegalovirus exposure and HLA in healthy donors. Sequencing used immunoSEQ multiplex PCR; TCRdb keeps in-frame clones, though not all of them. The top ten hold about 1.6% of the sample, which has 150,000 to 200,000 clones, about 84% seen once. Source material: PBMCs. These receptors were taken from a woman between 18 and 29 years old in good health and CMV-seronegative.

This clone was recorded a few times. J is TRBJ2-7 and V is TRBV5-1; tentative D call: TRBD1 (6 bases). CDR3 length: 15 residues. V lost 4 bases and J 0 bases, leaving 14 bases between the germline ends. The germline V gene encodes CDR1 SGHRS and CDR2 YFSETQ. The DNA for the CDR3 is TGCGCCAGCAGCCCAAGGACAGTTACCTCCTACGAGCAGTACTTC. Translated: CASSPRTVTSYEQYF.

The V gene is TRBV7-2, the J gene TRBJ2-1; the match to TRBD2 covers 10 bases. The CDR3 runs to 15 residues. Germline assignment: CDR1 SGHTA and CDR2 FQGNSA. The V segment lost 10 bases and the J segment 9 bases; nucleotides outside the gene matches: 15. The CDR3 coding sequence is TGTGCCACTAAGGGGGGAGCGGGAGGGCCTTTTGAGCAGTTCTTC. Translated: CATKGGAGGPFEQFF.

V gene TRBV7-2 combines with J gene TRBJ1-1; D remains ambiguous. The CDR3 runs 12 residues. V lost 3 bases and J lost 8, with 10 bases in between. Germline V gives CDR1 SGHTA, CDR2 FQGNSA. In nucleotides, the CDR3 is TGTGCCAGCAGCTTGAACAGAATAGAAGCTTTCTTT. This encodes CASSLNRIEAFF.

This chain joins TRBV29-1 and TRBJ1-3; D gene unclear. Trimming took off 0 bases at V and 0 bases at J, with 9 bases between the two ends. The CDR3 sequence is 15 residues long. The V gene's germline CDR1 is SQVTM and CDR2 ANQGSEA. The CDR3, as DNA: TGCAGCGTTGAAGATTTAGGAGTCTCTGGAAACACCATATATTTT. Translating it yields CSVEDLGVSGNTIYF.

The chain is built from TRBV14 and TRBJ2-1; 7 bases match TRBD2. This CDR3 has 15 residues. Per the germline V gene, CDR1 is SGHDN and CDR2 is FVKESK. The junction had 6 bases not matched to a gene; V was cut back by 1 base and J by 6 bases. The CDR3 DNA is TGTGCCAGCAGCCAAGTCTGGACTAGTGGCAATGAGCAGTTCTTC. Residues: CASSQVWTSGNEQFF. The variable domain in full, with the rest retrieved from reference TRBV14 and TRBJ2-1, is EAGVTQFPSHSVIEKGQTVTLRCDPISGHDNLYWYRRVMGKEIKFLLHFVKESKQDESGMPNNRFLAERTGGTYSTLKVQPAELEDSGVYFCASSQVWTSGNEQFFGPGTRLTVL.

Points on this clone: The junction shows a germline mismatch at one end, possibly a read error. This chain joins TRBV7-9 and TRBJ1-2, with 10 bases aligning to TRBD1. The CDR3 contains 14 residues. Germline values: CDR1 SEHNR, CDR2 FQNEAQ (reference sequence). The CDR3 loop reads CASSLADRGTGYTF. DNA for the CDR3: TGTGCCAGCAGCCTAGCGGACAGGGGGACTGGCTACACCTTC.

This chain uses TRBV5-1 with TRBJ2-7; 8 nucleotides agree with TRBD2. There are 17 residues in the CDR3. With 0 bases clipped from V and 5 bases from J, the junction kept 13 bases outside the gene matches. Germline V gene sequence: CDR1 SGHRS, CDR2 YFSETQ. This CDR3 reads CASSLGHVGRAQNEQYF. The CDR3 DNA reads as TGCGCCAGCAGCTTGGGACACGTCGGGAGGGCCCAGAACGAGCAGTACTTC.

The rearrangement joins TRBV5-6 to TRBJ2-4; no firm D call. Germline CDR1 and CDR2: SGHDT and YYEEEE. Between the trimmed V and J ends, which lost 1 base and 9 bases, there was a span of 5 bases. The length of the CDR3 is 11 residues. CDR3 region: CASSLRGIQYF. DNA for the CDR3: TGTGCCAGCAGCTTGAGAGGCATTCAGTACTTC.